These 32 T cell receptor beta chains were all obtained from the same sample, sequenced in a study of cytomegalovirus exposure and HLA in healthy donors. This PCR relied on a set of 60 Vbeta primers and 13 Jbeta primers. Profiled with immunoSEQ multiplex PCR; TCRdb holds only in-frame clones, not every one. Among some 85,000 clones listed, approximately 71% were seen once. Sequenced input: PBMCs. These receptors originate from a man in his thirties or forties in good health and CMV-seronegative.

The rearrangement uses TRBV19 and TRBJ2-1; 8 bases match TRBD2. CDR3 length: 13 amino acids. Germline loops: CDR1 LNHDA, CDR2 SQIVND (reference sequence). The J segment lost 5 bases and the V segment lost 6 bases, leaving 3 bases of the junction unmatched. CDR3 residues: CASRTSGNNEQFF. CDR3 in DNA: TGTGCCAGTAGAACTAGCGGAAACAATGAGCAGTTCTTC.

The V gene is TRBV7-6, the J gene TRBJ1-2; perhaps TRBD1 as D (6 bases). V was cut by 2 bases and J by 6 bases, with 22 bases left in between. The CDR3 runs 17 residues. From germline, CDR1 is SGHVS and CDR2 FNYEAQ. In nucleotides, the CDR3 is TGTGCCAGCAGCTTAAACCAGGGGCCCAGCCCCTCCGATGGCTACACCTTC. Translation: CASSLNQGPSPSDGYTF.

This chain uses TRBV6-1 with TRBJ1-2, with 7 bases fitting TRBD1. Germline loops: CDR1 MNHNS, CDR2 SASEGT. Germline trimming cut 6 bases from V and 4 bases from J; bases unmatched to any gene: 11. This CDR3 region has 15 residues. In DNA form, the CDR3 reads TGTGCCAGCAGAACACATATACAGGGGTTCTATGGCTACACCTTC. Its protein product is CASRTHIQGFYGYTF.

This clone has just one count. The rearrangement uses TRBV7-2 and TRBJ2-3, with no clear D. CDR1 and CDR2 from the germline V gene are SGHTA and FQGNSA. V was pared by 2 bases and J by 5 bases, with 8 bases between. The CDR3 covers 13 residues. The CDR3 here is CASSLMRGDTQYF. As DNA, the CDR3 is TGTGCCAGCAGCTTAATGAGAGGAGATACGCAGTATTTT. The whole variable domain, remainder taken from reference TRBV7-2 and TRBJ2-3, is GAGVSQSPSNKVTEKGKDVELRCDPISGHTALYWYRQSLGQGLEFLIYFQGNSAPDKSGLPSDRFSAERTGGSVSTLTIQRTQQEDSAVYLCASSLMRGDTQYFGPGTRLTVL.

This clone came up a few times. The rearrangement uses TRBV7-2 and TRBJ2-7; D possibly corresponds to TRBD2 (6 bases). The germline V gene has CDR1 SGHTA and CDR2 FQGNSA. V was pared by 4 bases and J by 3 bases, with 13 bases between. The CDR3 consists of 14 residues. CDR3 sequence: CASSSGGSHYEQYF. The CDR3 DNA reads TGTGCCAGCAGCTCTGGGGGGTCCCACTACGAGCAGTACTTC. Full variable domain (remainder filled in from reference TRBV7-2 and TRBJ2-7): GAGVSQSPSNKVTEKGKDVELRCDPISGHTALYWYRQSLGQGLEFLIYFQGNSAPDKSGLPSDRFSAERTGGSVSTLTIQRTQQEDSAVYLCASSSGGSHYEQYFGPGTRLTVT.

This clone has more than one count but fewer than ten. This chain links TRBV29-1 with TRBJ2-7; 9 nucleotides align to TRBD2. The CDR3 spans 15 residues. V lost 2 bases to trimming and J lost 1 base; unmatched junction nucleotides: 6. Germline CDR1 SQVTM, CDR2 ANQGSEA. CDR3 sequence reads: CSVEYLAGGSYEQYF. For the CDR3, the DNA is TGCAGCGTTGAATATTTGGCGGGAGGGTCCTACGAGCAGTACTTC.

By sample fraction, this clone is medium-sized. The V call is TRBV5-4, the J call TRBJ1-2; no definite D call. Looked up from germline, CDR1 is SGHNT and CDR2 is YYREEE (reference sequence). V was shortened by 1 base and J by 0 bases, with 16 bases between the two germline ends. The CDR3 runs 17 residues. CDR3 bases: TGTGCCAGCAGCTTGTACATCAGGCCAGCCGCTAACTATGGCTACACCTTC. It translates to CASSLYIRPAANYGYTF.

The chain uses TRBV4-2 and TRBJ2-7; tentatively, D is TRBD2 (5 bases). Between the trimmed V and J ends, which lost 2 bases and 3 bases, there was a span of 8 bases. The CDR3 runs 13 residues. CDR1 and CDR2 (germline): LGHNA, YNFKEQ. CDR3 in amino acids: CASSQLARYEQYF. The CDR3 region has the DNA TGTGCCAGCAGCCAACTAGCCCGCTACGAGCAGTACTTC.

The gene calls are TRBV20-1 and TRBJ1-2; D gene unclear. The V end was cut by 1 base, the J end by 10 bases, with 10 bases between. The germline V gene encodes CDR1 DFQATT and CDR2 SNEGSKA (reference sequence). CDR3 length equals 11 residues. The CDR3 reads CSARAGLDYTF. In DNA form, the CDR3 reads TGCAGTGCTAGAGCAGGATTGGACTACACCTTC.

This chain connects TRBV5-1 to TRBJ2-1; D might be TRBD2 (5 bases). Germline CDR1 reads SGHRS; CDR2 reads YFSETQ. Trimming cost V 3 bases and J 3 bases, with 22 bases left between them. There are 18 residues in the CDR3. The CDR3 DNA follows: TGCGCCAGCAGCTCCGGGAATGGGCCGGCATTTATCTACAATGAGCAGTTCTTC. Its protein is CASSSGNGPAFIYNEQFF.

Note on this clone: Germline is not matched at one junction end, which may reflect a read error. The rearrangement links TRBV7-9 to TRBJ1-2; 10 nucleotides agree with TRBD1. The V gene's germline CDR1 is SEHNR and CDR2 FQNEAQ (reference sequence). This CDR3 contains 17 residues. The CDR3 DNA reads TGTTCCAGCAGCCCCGACAGGGGGCTTCAACTTAACTATGGCTATACCTTC. It is translated as CSSSPDRGLQLNYGYTF.

The chain couples TRBV7-2 to TRBJ2-5; 13 nucleotides align to TRBD2. TRBJ2-7 matches the DNA end more closely, so the J call is doubtful. CDR1 is SGHTA, CDR2 FQGNSA, per germline. The CDR3 totals 16 residues. Here the CDR3 reads CASSLGLAGDSYEQYF. CDR3 bases: TGTGCCAGCAGCCTCGGACTAGCGGGGGACTCCTACGAGCAGTACTTC.

V gene TRBV19 combines with J gene TRBJ1-4; D remains unclear. V was clipped by 1 base and J by 7 bases, with 13 bases between them. The germline CDR1 and CDR2 sequences are LNHDA and SQIVND (reference sequence). This CDR3 contains 15 residues. For the CDR3, the DNA is TGTGCCAGTAGTATAGTTCCCCAAAGCGGTGAAAAACTGTTTTTT. Encoded protein: CASSIVPQSGEKLFF.

V gene TRBV6-6 combines with J gene TRBJ2-7, with 8 bases identical to TRBD1. The CDR3 is 16 residues long. CDR1 and CDR2 from the germline V gene are MNHNY and SVGAGI (reference sequence). The trim removed 2 bases at V and 4 bases at J, leaving 10 bases unmatched. This CDR3 reads CASSYGGQGALYEQYF. In DNA, the CDR3 is TGTGCCAGCAGTTACGGTGGGCAGGGGGCATTGTACGAGCAGTACTTC.

This chain uses TRBV6-1 with TRBJ1-1, with D hard to call. Germline V gene data show CDR1 as MNHNS and CDR2 as SASEGT. Trimming pared 6 bases from V and 7 bases from J, leaving 12 bases between. The length of the CDR3 is 12 residues. The CDR3 here is CASRLMYGEAFF. The CDR3 DNA sequence: TGTGCCAGCAGGCTGATGTACGGTGAAGCTTTCTTT.

CDR3 nucleotide sequence: TGTGCCAGCAGCCTGGACATTCCCGAGCAGTACTTC. The encoded protein is CASSLDIPEQYF. The chain has TRBV6-1 and TRBJ2-7, with D maybe TRBD1 (5 bases). CDR1 is MNHNS, CDR2 SASEGT, per germline. V lost 6 bases and J lost 6, with 12 bases in between. CDR3 size: 12 residues.

The J gene is TRBJ2-7, the V gene TRBV5-1; unclear D gene. Deletions cut 4 bases from V and 3 bases from J, with 20 bases between. CDR1 and CDR2 (germline): SGHRS, YFSETQ. The CDR3 has 16 residues. CDR3 DNA sequence: TGCGCCAGCAGCGGATCTACAGTCTCCTTCCGCTACGAGCAGTACTTC. Residues: CASSGSTVSFRYEQYF. Based on the CDR3 plus reference TRBV5-1 and TRBJ2-7, the full variable domain is KAGVTQTPRYLIKTRGQQVTLSCSPISGHRSVSWYQQTPGQGLQFLFEYFSETQRNKGNFPGRFSGRQFSNSRSEMNVSTLELGDSALYLCASSGSTVSFRYEQYFGPGTRLTVT.

The CDR3 reads CAWSLFSDTQYF. In DNA form, the CDR3 reads TGTGCCTGGAGTCTCTTCTCAGATACGCAGTATTTT. V is TRBV30 and J is TRBJ2-3; the D is unclear. The CDR3 is 12 residues long. V lost 2 bases, J lost 4 bases, and 7 bases lay in between. The germline V gene has CDR1 GTSNPN and CDR2 SVGIG (reference sequence). Variable domain in full (rest from reference TRBV30 and TRBJ2-3): SQTIHQWPATLVQPVGSPLSLECTVEGTSNPNLYWYRQAAGRGLQLLFYSVGIGQISSEVPQNLSASRPQDRQFILSSKKLLLSDSGFYLCAWSLFSDTQYFGPGTRLTVL.

The rearrangement uses TRBV5-4 and TRBJ2-5, with TRBD1 identical over 9 bases. This CDR3 contains 17 residues. After removal of 4 bases from V and 5 bases from J, the junction contained 15 bases not matched to a gene. The germline CDR1 and CDR2 sequences are SGHNT and YYREEE (reference sequence). CDR3 sequence reads: CASSLNAGTGFRETQYF. The CDR3 bases are TGTGCCAGCAGCCTAAACGCAGGGACAGGGTTTCGGGAGACCCAGTACTTC.

The chain recombines TRBV19 with TRBJ1-3; 9 bases match TRBD1. CDR1 and CDR2 from the germline V gene are LNHDA and SQIVND (reference sequence). This CDR3 is built from 14 residues. The V gene end was trimmed by 6 bases and the J gene end by 4 bases; junction bases not matched to a gene: 4. CDR3 DNA: TGTGCCAGTAGGCGACAGGGGGGAGGAAACACCATATATTTT. Translation gives CASRRQGGGNTIYF.

This clone has a handful of counts. The rearrangement joins TRBV30 to TRBJ2-7, with 11 bases identical to TRBD2. Trimming took 4 bases from V and 1 from J; bases not matched to a gene: 3. This CDR3 has 14 residues. Germline V gene data show CDR1 as GTSNPN and CDR2 as SVGIG (reference sequence). Here the CDR3 reads CAWITSGSSYEQYF. The DNA for the CDR3 is TGTGCCTGGATCACTAGCGGGAGTTCCTACGAGCAGTACTTC. Variable domain in full (rest from reference TRBV30 and TRBJ2-7): SQTIHQWPATLVQPVGSPLSLECTVEGTSNPNLYWYRQAAGRGLQLLFYSVGIGQISSEVPQNLSASRPQDRQFILSSKKLLLSDSGFYLCAWITSGSSYEQYFGPGTRLTVT.

The genes are TRBV28 and TRBJ2-7, with D uncertain. CDR1 and CDR2 from the germline V gene are MDHEN and SYDVKM. The CDR3 runs to 12 residues. The V and J ends lost 6 bases and 4 bases respectively, with 10 bases between them. CDR3 bases: TGTGCCAGCAGCGAGGAGTTTTACGAGCAGTACTTC. This sequence encodes CASSEEFYEQYF.

This chain uses TRBV28 with TRBJ2-7; 7 nucleotides agree with TRBD2. Germline CDR1 MDHEN, CDR2 SYDVKM. The CDR3 sequence is 13 residues long. Losses at the gene ends were 2 bases for V and 5 bases for J; bases not matched to a gene: 3. This CDR3 reads CASSLGGEDEQYF. As DNA, the CDR3 is TGTGCCAGCAGTTTAGGGGGGGAGGACGAGCAGTACTTC.

This clone has only one observation. The chain joins TRBV5-8 to TRBJ2-7, with D perhaps TRBD1 (6 bases). Deletions cut 0 bases from V and 1 base from J, with 14 bases between. This CDR3 comprises 16 residues. Germline V gene sequence: CDR1 SGHTS, CDR2 YDEGEE. CDR3 amino acids: CASSLAFGDTSYEQYF. In DNA, the CDR3 is TGTGCCAGCAGCTTGGCCTTTGGGGACACATCCTACGAGCAGTACTTC.

The chain carries TRBV4-3 and TRBJ2-7; D is unresolved. V gave up 0 bases and J gave up 2 bases, with 14 bases separating them. Germline V gene data show CDR1 as LGHNA and CDR2 as YSLEER. The CDR3 is 16 residues long. CDR3 sequence (DNA): TGCGCCAGCAGCCAAGATTGGAGTCAGAATGCCTACGAGCAGTACTTC. This encodes CASSQDWSQNAYEQYF.

The gene calls are TRBV29-1 and TRBJ2-4; 7 bases agree with TRBD1. V was pared by 4 bases and J by 0 bases, with 3 bases of the junction left unmatched. Germline V gene data show CDR1 as SQVTM and CDR2 as ANQGSEA. This CDR3 comprises 14 residues. The CDR3 region has the DNA TGCAGCGTTGGGACAGGAGTAGCCAAAAACATTCAGTACTTC. Translated: CSVGTGVAKNIQYF.

This chain connects TRBV6-5 to TRBJ1-2, with 8 nucleotides matching TRBD1. Trimming cost V 6 bases and J 3 bases; bases outside gene matches: 3. This CDR3 contains 13 residues. Looked up from germline, CDR1 is MNHEY and CDR2 is SVGAGI. CDR3 in DNA: TGTGCCAGCAGGCTACAGGGGGACTATGGCTACACCTTC. Protein product: CASRLQGDYGYTF.

CDR3: CATQPREGAQETQYF. In DNA form, the CDR3 reads TGTGCCACGCAACCACGGGAGGGGGCCCAAGAGACCCAGTACTTC. The rearrangement uses TRBV6-6 and TRBJ2-5; possible D gene TRBD2, 8 bases. V shed 10 bases and J shed 1 base, with 19 bases lying between them. The V gene's germline CDR1 is MNHNY and CDR2 SVGAGI (reference sequence). CDR3 length: 15 amino acids.

This chain joins TRBV13 and TRBJ2-7; 8 nucleotides align to TRBD1. Germline trimming cut 5 bases from V and 4 bases from J; bases unmatched to any gene: 13. The CDR3 spans 16 residues. CDR1 PRHDT and CDR2 FYEKMQ come from the germline V gene (reference sequence). CDR3 protein: CASSPRGGQGGYEQYF. CDR3 nucleotide sequence: TGTGCCAGCAGCCCGCGCGGAGGACAGGGCGGGTACGAGCAGTACTTC.

The chain recombines TRBV29-1 with TRBJ2-1; no definite D call. Deletions cut 6 bases from V and 8 bases from J, with 14 bases between. The CDR3 is 12 amino acids. From germline, CDR1 is SQVTM and CDR2 ANQGSEA. CDR3 in amino acids: CSVATSSDEQFF. The CDR3 nucleotides read TGCAGCGTGGCCACTTCTAGTGATGAGCAGTTCTTC.

This clone was picked up one time. This chain joins TRBV9 and TRBJ1-5; TRBD1 is a possible D gene (5 bases). Germline V gives CDR1 SGDLS, CDR2 YYNGEE. This CDR3 has 15 amino acids. V was trimmed by 4 bases and J by 1 base, leaving 12 bases between them. DNA of the CDR3: TGTGCCAGCAGCCCCGGGAGGGGCAGCAATCAGCCCCAGCATTTT. This sequence encodes CASSPGRGSNQPQHF.

The rearrangement joins TRBV30 to TRBJ1-3, with TRBD1 as a possible D gene (6 bases). CDR3 length equals 13 residues. Germline CDR1 is GTSNPN and CDR2 is SVGIG (reference sequence). V lost 4 bases and J 1 base, leaving 8 bases between the germline ends. The CDR3 sequence is CAWTRGSGNTIYF. The CDR3 nucleotides are TGTGCCTGGACTAGGGGGTCTGGAAACACCATATATTTT. Supplemented by reference TRBV30 and TRBJ1-3, the full variable domain reads SQTIHQWPATLVQPVGSPLSLECTVEGTSNPNLYWYRQAAGRGLQLLFYSVGIGQISSEVPQNLSASRPQDRQFILSSKKLLLSDSGFYLCAWTRGSGNTIYFGEGSWLTVV.